A single sample is the source of the 30 T cell receptor beta chains below, sequenced in a study of blood T cell repertoires in COVID-19. Only in-frame clones appear in the TCRdb table, and some are missing; sequencing was by immunoSEQ multiplex PCR. Seen here are around 260,000 clones, approximately 91% observed once, and the top ten hold over 0.55%. The sequenced material came from peripheral blood. The receptor set was obtained from a human donor in a cohort sampled during active COVID-19.

The V and J genes are TRBV2 and TRBJ1-6; D possibly corresponds to TRBD1 (5 bases). Per the germline V gene, CDR1 is SNHLY and CDR2 is FYNNEI. The V end was cut by 1 base, the J end by 11 bases, with 12 bases between. The CDR3 is 14 residues long. The CDR3 is CASSEEAGLTPLHF. For the CDR3, the DNA is TGTGCCAGCAGTGAAGAGGCAGGGTTAACACCCCTCCACTTT. The variable domain in full, with the rest retrieved from reference TRBV2 and TRBJ1-6, is EPEVTQTPSHQVTQMGQEVILRCVPISNHLYFYWYRQILGQKVEFLVSFYNNEISEKSEIFDDQFSVERPDGSNFTLKIRSTKLEDSAMYFCASSEEAGLTPLHFGNGTRLTVT.

The CDR3 DNA reads as TGCGCCAGCAGCCAAAGTGGGGGGAGGGTGGCCGGGGAGCTGTTTTTT. It is translated as CASSQSGGRVAGELFF. The genes are TRBV4-3 and TRBJ2-2; TRBD2 matches at 7 bases. Germline CDR1 is LGHNA and CDR2 is YSLEER. The CDR3 is made up of 16 amino acids. Trimming at V came to 2 bases and at J to 6 bases, leaving 9 bases not matched to a gene.

The chain combines TRBV18 with TRBJ2-1; D not resolved. The CDR3 consists of 17 residues. Per germline, CDR1 KGHSH and CDR2 LQKENI. V dropped 3 bases and J dropped 0 bases, with 15 bases sitting between them. CDR3 sequence: CASSPVSGLSSYNEQFF. CDR3 nucleotides: TGTGCCAGCTCACCTGTATCCGGTTTGAGCTCCTACAATGAGCAGTTCTTC.

The rearrangement links TRBV10-3 to TRBJ2-7; TRBD1 agrees at 9 bases. Germline V gene sequence: CDR1 ENHRY, CDR2 SYGVKD. With 0 bases clipped from V and 0 bases from J, the junction kept 6 bases outside the gene matches. The CDR3 has 17 residues. CDR3 region: CAISESDRTGASYEQYF. DNA of the CDR3: TGTGCCATCAGTGAGTCAGACAGGACAGGGGCCTCCTACGAGCAGTACTTC.

The genes are TRBV13 and TRBJ2-1, with 7 bases aligning to TRBD2. Germline CDR1 is PRHDT and CDR2 is FYEKMQ (reference sequence). This CDR3 is 16 amino acids long. J gave up 0 bases and V 1 base, and 3 bases lay outside the gene matches. The CDR3 DNA reads as TGTGCCAGCAGCTTAGCGGGGGGACCCTCCTACAATGAGCAGTTCTTC. Protein product: CASSLAGGPSYNEQFF.

The V and J genes are TRBV7-6 and TRBJ2-6; 7 positions agree with TRBD1. The CDR3 is made up of 16 amino acids. Germline lookup yields CDR1 SGHVS and CDR2 FNYEAQ. Trimming cost V 3 bases and J 4 bases; bases outside gene matches: 6. The CDR3 coding sequence is TGTGCCAGCAGCTTCCTAGACAGGGCAGGGGCCAACGTCCTGACTTTC. Translating it yields CASSFLDRAGANVLTF.

This clone has only one observation. CDR3 sequence: CASSLTSGSVDEQFF. CDR3 nucleotides: TGTGCCAGTAGTTTAACTAGCGGGAGCGTCGATGAGCAGTTCTTC. The V gene is TRBV19, the J gene TRBJ2-1, with TRBD2 identical over 11 bases. Trimming at V came to 5 bases and at J to 8 bases, leaving 8 bases not matched to a gene. Germline-derived CDR1 and CDR2 are LNHDA and SQIVND (reference sequence). The CDR3 has 15 residues.

The chain carries TRBV7-6 and TRBJ2-7, with a weak D call TRBD1 (5 bases). Per the germline V gene, CDR1 is SGHVS and CDR2 is FNYEAQ. V was cut by 4 bases and J by 2 bases, with 15 bases left in between. The CDR3 contains 15 residues. CDR3 nucleotides: TGTGCCAGCAGCTCCAGGGCCCAGCCTCCCTACGAGCAGTACTTC. It is translated as CASSSRAQPPYEQYF.

The chain combines TRBV28 with TRBJ2-1; 7 nucleotides align to TRBD1. The CDR3 runs 14 residues. The germline gives CDR1 MDHEN, CDR2 SYDVKM. The junction had 10 bases not matched to a gene; V was cut back by 6 bases and J by 8 bases. As DNA, the CDR3 is TGTGCCAGCAGAATAACAGACAGGGTCTATGAGCAGTTCTTC. Translation: CASRITDRVYEQFF.

In this sample, this clone turned up a few times. This chain uses TRBV5-4 with TRBJ1-6, with D hard to call. The germline CDR1 and CDR2 sequences are SGHNT and YYREEE (reference sequence). The CDR3 is 15 residues long. V dropped 2 bases and J dropped 1 base, with 7 bases sitting between them. The CDR3 DNA sequence: TGTGCCAGCAGCTTCCCGGGGTCCTATAATTCACCCCTCCACTTT. Translation gives CASSFPGSYNSPLHF.

The genes are TRBV21-1 and TRBJ1-2; the D call TRBD1 from the table was never checked on the DNA. TRBV21-1 is listed as a pseudogene. The CDR3 consists of 15 residues. The DNA of the CDR3 is TGTGCCAGCAGCAAAGTGGTGGGACAGGGGGATGGCTACACCTTC. Translated, it gives CASSKVVGQGDGYTF.

This clone occurred once. V and J are TRBV6-2 or TRBV6-3 and TRBJ2-1, with D unresolved. Germline V lookup: CDR1 MNHEY, CDR2 SVGEGT. This CDR3 has 13 residues. The V and J ends lost 0 bases and 6 bases respectively, with 6 bases between them. CDR3: CASSYSFSNEQFF. As DNA, the CDR3 is TGTGCCAGCAGTTACTCTTTCAGCAATGAGCAGTTCTTC.

This chain connects TRBV5-4 to TRBJ1-2, with D unclear. CDR1 is SGHNT, CDR2 YYREEE, per germline (reference sequence). V lost 3 bases to trimming and J lost 4 bases, with 10 bases between them. The CDR3 contains 13 residues. CDR3 protein: CASSSKSVYGYTF. DNA of the CDR3: TGTGCCAGCAGCTCTAAGTCCGTCTATGGCTACACCTTC.

The V call is TRBV28, the J call TRBJ1-4; D not certain. The germline V gene has CDR1 MDHEN and CDR2 SYDVKM. CDR3 length equals 13 residues. V shed 6 bases and J shed 2 bases, with 7 bases lying between them. The DNA for the CDR3 is TGTGCCAGCAGATGGAGTACTAATGAAAAACTGTTTTTT. This encodes CASRWSTNEKLFF.

This chain joins TRBV5-8 and TRBJ2-6; 7 bases align to TRBD2. Germline assignment: CDR1 SGHTS and CDR2 YDEGEE. V was pared by 0 bases and J by 4 bases, with 10 bases of the junction left unmatched. The CDR3 has 18 amino acids. CDR3 bases: TGTGCCAGCAGCTTGGGGACGGGGGGTCTTAGAGGGGCCAACGTCCTGACTTTC. As protein: CASSLGTGGLRGANVLTF. Full variable domain (rest looked up from reference TRBV5-8 and TRBJ2-6): EAGVTQSPTHLIKTRGQQATLRCSPISGHTSVYWYQQALGLGLQFLLWYDEGEERNRGNFPPRFSGRQFPNYSSELNVNALELEDSALYLCASSLGTGGLRGANVLTFGAGSRLTVL.

This chain connects TRBV13 to TRBJ1-1; D unclear. The CDR3 loop spans 15 amino acids. Germline values: CDR1 PRHDT, CDR2 FYEKMQ (reference sequence). The ends were cut back, 5 bases at V and 7 bases at J, with 20 bases in the middle. The CDR3 nucleotides are TGTGCCAGCAGCACCGGTTACTCGGGGTCCAATGAAGCTTTCTTT. This codes for CASSTGYSGSNEAFF.

The chain is built from TRBV4-3 and TRBJ1-4; D might be TRBD1 (6 bases). The germline V gene encodes CDR1 LGHNA and CDR2 YSLEER. This CDR3 is 13 amino acids long. V was trimmed by 4 bases and J by 8 bases, leaving 11 bases between them. The DNA of the CDR3 is TGCGCCAGCAGCCGCAGGGGAGCAGAAAAACTGTTTTTT. Translating it yields CASSRRGAEKLFF.

The chain joins TRBV3-1 (or the pseudogene TRBV3-2) to TRBJ2-1; 11 bases agree with TRBD2. V was pared by 6 bases and J by 5 bases, with 9 bases of the junction left unmatched. Germline CDR1 and CDR2: LGHDT and YNNKEL (reference sequence). The CDR3 runs to 16 residues. The CDR3 loop reads CASSPTSGGTHNEQFF. Written as DNA, the CDR3 is TGTGCCAGCAGTCCTACTAGCGGGGGTACTCACAATGAGCAGTTCTTC.

The V call is TRBV5-4, the J call TRBJ1-2; D unresolved. The V end was cut by 0 bases, the J end by 2 bases, with 5 bases between. The CDR3 length is 13 residues. CDR1 is SGHNT and CDR2 is YYREEE in the germline V gene (reference sequence). The CDR3 DNA reads TGTGCCAGCAGCTTGGACAGCAACTATGGCTACACCTTC. It encodes CASSLDSNYGYTF.

DNA of the CDR3: TGTGCCAGCAGCTTAGTCGTCGTAGGAGCTTCCTACGAGCAGTACTTC. This sequence encodes CASSLVVVGASYEQYF. The gene calls are TRBV7-9 and TRBJ2-7, with D hard to call. V lost 1 base and J lost 1, with 14 bases in between. Germline CDR1 SEHNR, CDR2 FQNEAQ (reference sequence). There are 16 residues in the CDR3.

The rearrangement joins TRBV6-5 to TRBJ1-1; 7 nucleotides agree with TRBD1. Germline V CDR1 and CDR2: MNHEY, SVGAGI. The CDR3 has 14 amino acids. V gave up 4 bases and J gave up 0 bases; unmatched junction bases: 2. The CDR3 region has the DNA TGTGCCAGCAGTTCACAGGGGATGAACACTGAAGCTTTCTTT. Its protein product is CASSSQGMNTEAFF.

The rearrangement links TRBV11-3 to TRBJ1-6; D unresolved. The germline gives CDR1 SGHNT, CDR2 YENEEA. The V and J ends lost 5 bases and 5 bases respectively, with 10 bases between them. The CDR3 loop spans 14 amino acids. The CDR3 coding sequence is TGTGCCAGCAGCCTGTTAGCGGATAATTCACCCCTCCACTTT. Translating gives CASSLLADNSPLHF.

The genes are TRBV6-5 and TRBJ1-4; D is ambiguous. CDR1 is MNHEY, CDR2 SVGAGI, per germline. V shed 8 bases and J shed 0 bases, with 10 bases lying between them. The CDR3 sequence is 14 residues long. The CDR3: CASRDYATNEKLFF. In nucleotides, the CDR3 is TGTGCCAGCCGAGACTACGCAACTAATGAAAAACTGTTTTTT.

This chain uses TRBV9 with TRBJ2-3, with a tentative D call TRBD2 (6 bases). The V and J ends lost 3 bases and 1 base respectively, with 9 bases between them. The CDR3 sequence is 14 residues long. CDR1 is SGDLS and CDR2 is YYNGEE in the germline V gene. In nucleotides, the CDR3 is TGTGCCAGCAGCGCGGCTAGCGGCACAGATACGCAGTATTTT. Amino acids: CASSAASGTDTQYF.

This chain links TRBV9 with TRBJ1-2; 7 positions agree with TRBD1. This CDR3 has 17 amino acids. Germline V lookup: CDR1 SGDLS, CDR2 YYNGEE. V lost 3 bases to trimming and J lost 0 bases; unmatched junction nucleotides: 11. CDR3 protein: CASSATTGISANYGYTF. The CDR3 coding sequence is TGTGCCAGCAGCGCCACGACAGGGATTTCAGCTAACTATGGCTACACCTTC.

The rearrangement links TRBV2 to TRBJ2-7; D remains unclear. Deletions cut 4 bases from V and 5 bases from J, with 9 bases between. Germline assignment: CDR1 SNHLY and CDR2 FYNNEI. The CDR3 length is 12 residues. The CDR3 nucleotides read TGTGCCAGCAGTGCTCTGTCCCACGAGCAGTACTTC. It specifies CASSALSHEQYF. Together with reference TRBV2 and TRBJ2-7, the CDR3 gives the full variable domain: EPEVTQTPSHQVTQMGQEVILRCVPISNHLYFYWYRQILGQKVEFLVSFYNNEISEKSEIFDDQFSVERPDGSNFTLKIRSTKLEDSAMYFCASSALSHEQYFGPGTRLTVT.

V and J are TRBV20-1 and TRBJ2-5; TRBD2 matches 9 bases. With 3 bases clipped from V and 5 bases from J, the junction kept 7 bases outside the gene matches. CDR1 is DFQATT, CDR2 SNEGSKA, per germline (reference sequence). The CDR3 covers 14 residues. The CDR3 region has the DNA TGCAGTGCTAGTAGCGGGAGACCCCGGGAGACCCAGTACTTC. Translation gives CSASSGRPRETQYF.

The chain links TRBV6-1 to TRBJ1-2; 7 nucleotides match TRBD1. CDR3 size: 15 residues. Germline V lookup: CDR1 MNHNS, CDR2 SASEGT. J gave up 4 bases and V 2 bases, and 7 bases lay outside the gene matches. CDR3 protein: CASSEKRGHGYGYTF. The CDR3 nucleotides read TGTGCCAGCAGTGAAAAAAGGGGGCATGGCTATGGCTACACCTTC.

This chain joins TRBV9 and TRBJ2-5; perhaps TRBD2 as D (5 bases). The CDR3 consists of 14 residues. CDR1 and CDR2 from the germline V gene are SGDLS and YYNGEE. The ends were cut back, 4 bases at V and 5 bases at J, with 15 bases in the middle. The CDR3 sequence: CASSPRTWEETQYF. CDR3 in DNA: TGTGCCAGCAGCCCACGAACGTGGGAGGAGACCCAGTACTTC.

The chain uses TRBV29-1 and TRBJ2-2; the D is unclear. V gave up 8 bases and J gave up 3 bases, with 13 bases separating them. The CDR3 is 13 amino acids. Germline CDR1 is SQVTM and CDR2 is ANQGSEA. In DNA, the CDR3 is TGCAGCCCCTTCGGTGTGGACACCGGGGAGCTGTTTTTT. This encodes CSPFGVDTGELFF.